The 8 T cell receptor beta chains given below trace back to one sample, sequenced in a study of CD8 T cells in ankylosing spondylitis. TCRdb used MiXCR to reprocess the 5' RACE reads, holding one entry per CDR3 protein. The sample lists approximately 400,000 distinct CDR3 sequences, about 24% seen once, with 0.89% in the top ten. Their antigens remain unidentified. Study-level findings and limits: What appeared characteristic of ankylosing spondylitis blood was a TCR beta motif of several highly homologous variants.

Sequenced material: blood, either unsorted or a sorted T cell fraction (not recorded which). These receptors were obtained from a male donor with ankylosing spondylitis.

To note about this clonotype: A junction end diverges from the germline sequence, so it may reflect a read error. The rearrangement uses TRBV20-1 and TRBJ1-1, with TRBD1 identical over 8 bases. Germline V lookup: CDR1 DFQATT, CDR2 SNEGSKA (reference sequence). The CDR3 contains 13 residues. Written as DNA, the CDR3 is TGCAGTGCTAGAAGGACAGGGAACGCTGAAGCTTTCTTT. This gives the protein CSARRTGNAEAFF.

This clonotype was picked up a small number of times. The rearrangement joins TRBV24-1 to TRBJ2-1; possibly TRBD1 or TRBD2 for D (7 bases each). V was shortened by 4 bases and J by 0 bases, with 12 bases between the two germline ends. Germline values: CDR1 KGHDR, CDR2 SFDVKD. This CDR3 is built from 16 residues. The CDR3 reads CATSDQGGSSYNEQFF. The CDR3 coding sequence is TGTGCCACCAGTGACCAGGGGGGGAGCTCCTACAATGAGCAGTTCTTC.

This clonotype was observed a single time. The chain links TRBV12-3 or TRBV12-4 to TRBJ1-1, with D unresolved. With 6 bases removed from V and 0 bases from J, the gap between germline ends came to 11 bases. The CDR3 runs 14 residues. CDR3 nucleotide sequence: TGTGCCAGCAGGGCGGTGCCGATGAACACTGAAGCTTTCTTT. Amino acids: CASRAVPMNTEAFF.

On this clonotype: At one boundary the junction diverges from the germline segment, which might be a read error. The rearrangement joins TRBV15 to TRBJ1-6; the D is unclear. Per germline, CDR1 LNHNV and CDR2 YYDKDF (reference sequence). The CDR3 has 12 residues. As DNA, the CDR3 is TGTGCCACCAGCAGAGATAACTCACCCCTCCACTTT. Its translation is CATSRDNSPLHF.

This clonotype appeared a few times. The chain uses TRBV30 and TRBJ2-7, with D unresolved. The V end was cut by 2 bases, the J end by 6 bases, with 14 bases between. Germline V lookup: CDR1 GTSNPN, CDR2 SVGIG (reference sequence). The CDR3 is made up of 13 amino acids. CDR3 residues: CAWSPMHLSEQYF. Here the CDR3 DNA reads TGTGCCTGGAGTCCAATGCACCTAAGCGAGCAGTACTTC. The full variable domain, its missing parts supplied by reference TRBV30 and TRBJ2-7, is SQTIHQWPATLVQPVGSPLSLECTVEGTSNPNLYWYRQAAGRGLQLLFYSVGIGQISSEVPQNLSASRPQDRQFILSSKKLLLSDSGFYLCAWSPMHLSEQYFGPGTRLTVT.

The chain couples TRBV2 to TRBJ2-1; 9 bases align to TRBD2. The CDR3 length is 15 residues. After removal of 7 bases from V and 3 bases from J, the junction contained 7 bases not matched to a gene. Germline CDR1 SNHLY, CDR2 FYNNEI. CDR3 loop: CASNPSSGNYNEQFF. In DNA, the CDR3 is TGTGCCAGCAACCCCTCTAGCGGGAACTACAATGAGCAGTTCTTC.

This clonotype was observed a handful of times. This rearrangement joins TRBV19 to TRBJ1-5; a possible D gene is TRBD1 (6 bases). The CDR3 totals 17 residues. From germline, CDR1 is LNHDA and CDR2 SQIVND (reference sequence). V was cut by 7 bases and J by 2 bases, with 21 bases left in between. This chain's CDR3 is CASTPRAGGGRNQPQHF. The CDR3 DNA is TGTGCCAGTACCCCGCGGGCGGGGGGCGGACGCAATCAGCCCCAGCATTTT.

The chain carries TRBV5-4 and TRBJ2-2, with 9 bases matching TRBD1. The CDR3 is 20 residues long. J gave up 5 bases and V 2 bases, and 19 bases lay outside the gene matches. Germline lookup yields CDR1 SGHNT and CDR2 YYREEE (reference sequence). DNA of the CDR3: TGTGCCAGCAGCTTCCGCCCAAACCCCGGGACAGGGTATTGGACCGGGGAGCTGTTTTTT. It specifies CASSFRPNPGTGYWTGELFF.